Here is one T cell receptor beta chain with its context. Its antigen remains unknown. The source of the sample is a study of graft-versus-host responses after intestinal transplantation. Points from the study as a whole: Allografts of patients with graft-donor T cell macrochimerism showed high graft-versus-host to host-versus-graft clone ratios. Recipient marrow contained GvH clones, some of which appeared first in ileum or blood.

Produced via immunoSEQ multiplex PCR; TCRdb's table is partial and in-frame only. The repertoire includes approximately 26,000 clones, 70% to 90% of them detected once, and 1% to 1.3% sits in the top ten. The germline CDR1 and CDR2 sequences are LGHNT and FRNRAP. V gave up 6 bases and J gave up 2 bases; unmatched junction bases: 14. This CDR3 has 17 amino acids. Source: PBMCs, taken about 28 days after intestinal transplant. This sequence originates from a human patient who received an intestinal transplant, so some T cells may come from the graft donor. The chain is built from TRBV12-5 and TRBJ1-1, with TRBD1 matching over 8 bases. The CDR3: CASGLGTGQFPNTEAFF. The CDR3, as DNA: TGTGCTAGTGGCCTGGGGACAGGCCAATTTCCTAACACTGAAGCTTTCTTT.